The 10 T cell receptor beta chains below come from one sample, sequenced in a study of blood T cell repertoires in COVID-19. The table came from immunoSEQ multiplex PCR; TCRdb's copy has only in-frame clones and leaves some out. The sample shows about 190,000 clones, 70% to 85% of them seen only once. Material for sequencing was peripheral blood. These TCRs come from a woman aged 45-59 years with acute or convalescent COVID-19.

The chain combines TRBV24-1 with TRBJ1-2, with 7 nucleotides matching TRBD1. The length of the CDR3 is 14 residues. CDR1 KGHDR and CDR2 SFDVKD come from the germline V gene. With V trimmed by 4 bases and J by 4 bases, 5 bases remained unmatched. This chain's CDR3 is CATSDRTGVYGYTF. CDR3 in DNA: TGTGCCACCAGTGACCGGACAGGAGTCTATGGCTACACCTTC.

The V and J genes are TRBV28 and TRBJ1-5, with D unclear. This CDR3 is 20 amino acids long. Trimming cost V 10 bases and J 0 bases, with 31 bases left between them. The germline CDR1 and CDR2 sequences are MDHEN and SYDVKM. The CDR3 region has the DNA TGTGCCACCAGGCGACGTTTGGGCACCTCAGGACTTTATAGCAATCAGCCCCAGCATTTT. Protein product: CATRRRLGTSGLYSNQPQHF.

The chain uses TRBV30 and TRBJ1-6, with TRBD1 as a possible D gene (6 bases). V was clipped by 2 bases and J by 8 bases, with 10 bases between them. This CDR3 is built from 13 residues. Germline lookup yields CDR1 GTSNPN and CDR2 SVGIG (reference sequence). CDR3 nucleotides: TGTGCCTGGAGTAGCAGGGGCCATTCACCCCTCCACTTT. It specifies CAWSSRGHSPLHF.

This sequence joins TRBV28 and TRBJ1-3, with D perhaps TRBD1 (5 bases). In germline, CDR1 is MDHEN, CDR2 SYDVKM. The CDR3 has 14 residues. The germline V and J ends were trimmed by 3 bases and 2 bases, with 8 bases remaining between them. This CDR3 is CASSLGHPGNTIYF. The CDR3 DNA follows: TGTGCCAGCAGTTTGGGGCACCCTGGAAACACCATATATTTT.

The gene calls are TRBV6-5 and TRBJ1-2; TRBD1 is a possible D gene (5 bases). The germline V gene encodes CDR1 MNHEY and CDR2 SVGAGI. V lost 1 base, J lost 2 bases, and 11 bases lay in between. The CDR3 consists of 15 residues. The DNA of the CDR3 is TGTGCCAGCAGTTACTGGGGCAGGGAAAACTATGGCTACACCTTC. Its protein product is CASSYWGRENYGYTF.

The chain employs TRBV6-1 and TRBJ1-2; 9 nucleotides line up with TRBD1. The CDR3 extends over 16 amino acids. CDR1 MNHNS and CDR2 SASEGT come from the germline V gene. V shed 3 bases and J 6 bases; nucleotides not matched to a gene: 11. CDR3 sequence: CASSDWLGTGNDGYTF. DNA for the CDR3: TGTGCCAGCAGTGATTGGCTTGGGACAGGGAACGATGGCTACACCTTC.

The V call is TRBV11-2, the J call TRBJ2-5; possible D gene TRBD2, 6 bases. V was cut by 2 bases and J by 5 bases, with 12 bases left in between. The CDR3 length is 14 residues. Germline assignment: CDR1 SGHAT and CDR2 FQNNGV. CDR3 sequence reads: CASSLRGAGETQYF. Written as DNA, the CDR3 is TGTGCCAGCAGCTTAAGAGGGGCGGGGGAGACCCAGTACTTC.

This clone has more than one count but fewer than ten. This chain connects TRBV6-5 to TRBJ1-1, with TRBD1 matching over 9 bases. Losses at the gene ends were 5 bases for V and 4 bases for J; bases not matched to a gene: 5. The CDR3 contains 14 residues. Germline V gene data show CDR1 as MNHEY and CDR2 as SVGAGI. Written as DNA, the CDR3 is TGTGCCAGCAGTACCCACAGGGGGCGCACTGAAGCTTTCTTT. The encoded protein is CASSTHRGRTEAFF.

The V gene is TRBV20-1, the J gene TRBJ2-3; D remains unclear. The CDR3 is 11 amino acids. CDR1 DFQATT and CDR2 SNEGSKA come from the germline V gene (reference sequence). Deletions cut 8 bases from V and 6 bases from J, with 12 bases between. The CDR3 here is CSPSNSDTQYF. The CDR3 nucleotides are TGCAGTCCGTCTAATTCGGATACGCAGTATTTT.

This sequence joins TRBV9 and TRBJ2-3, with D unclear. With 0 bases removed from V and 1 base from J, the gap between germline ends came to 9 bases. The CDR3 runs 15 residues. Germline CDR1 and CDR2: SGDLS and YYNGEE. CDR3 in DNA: TGTGCCAGCAGCGTAGACAGCCAAGGCACAGATACGCAGTATTTT. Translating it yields CASSVDSQGTDTQYF.